This T cell receptor beta chain was recovered during a study of T cell responses to AZD1222 COVID-19 vaccine. Of note for this clone: The sample has other DNA sequences that encode this CDR3 too.

The method was immunoSEQ multiplex PCR; TCRdb's version includes in-frame clones alone and lacks a portion of them. Found here are roughly 80,000 clones, 75% to 95% of them singletons; the top ten hold around 8%. CDR1 is SEHNR and CDR2 is FQNEAQ in the germline V gene (reference sequence). CDR3 length: 13 amino acids. Trimming removed 0 bases at V and 4 bases at J, with 6 bases between. The clonotype comes from an adult who received the AZD1222 COVID-19 vaccine. This chain joins TRBV7-9 and TRBJ1-2, with D unresolved. The specimen was peripheral blood, collected 28 days after the second AZD1222 dose. This chain's CDR3 is CASSLARSYGYTF. In DNA, the CDR3 is TGTGCCAGCAGCTTAGCGCGTAGCTATGGCTACACCTTC.